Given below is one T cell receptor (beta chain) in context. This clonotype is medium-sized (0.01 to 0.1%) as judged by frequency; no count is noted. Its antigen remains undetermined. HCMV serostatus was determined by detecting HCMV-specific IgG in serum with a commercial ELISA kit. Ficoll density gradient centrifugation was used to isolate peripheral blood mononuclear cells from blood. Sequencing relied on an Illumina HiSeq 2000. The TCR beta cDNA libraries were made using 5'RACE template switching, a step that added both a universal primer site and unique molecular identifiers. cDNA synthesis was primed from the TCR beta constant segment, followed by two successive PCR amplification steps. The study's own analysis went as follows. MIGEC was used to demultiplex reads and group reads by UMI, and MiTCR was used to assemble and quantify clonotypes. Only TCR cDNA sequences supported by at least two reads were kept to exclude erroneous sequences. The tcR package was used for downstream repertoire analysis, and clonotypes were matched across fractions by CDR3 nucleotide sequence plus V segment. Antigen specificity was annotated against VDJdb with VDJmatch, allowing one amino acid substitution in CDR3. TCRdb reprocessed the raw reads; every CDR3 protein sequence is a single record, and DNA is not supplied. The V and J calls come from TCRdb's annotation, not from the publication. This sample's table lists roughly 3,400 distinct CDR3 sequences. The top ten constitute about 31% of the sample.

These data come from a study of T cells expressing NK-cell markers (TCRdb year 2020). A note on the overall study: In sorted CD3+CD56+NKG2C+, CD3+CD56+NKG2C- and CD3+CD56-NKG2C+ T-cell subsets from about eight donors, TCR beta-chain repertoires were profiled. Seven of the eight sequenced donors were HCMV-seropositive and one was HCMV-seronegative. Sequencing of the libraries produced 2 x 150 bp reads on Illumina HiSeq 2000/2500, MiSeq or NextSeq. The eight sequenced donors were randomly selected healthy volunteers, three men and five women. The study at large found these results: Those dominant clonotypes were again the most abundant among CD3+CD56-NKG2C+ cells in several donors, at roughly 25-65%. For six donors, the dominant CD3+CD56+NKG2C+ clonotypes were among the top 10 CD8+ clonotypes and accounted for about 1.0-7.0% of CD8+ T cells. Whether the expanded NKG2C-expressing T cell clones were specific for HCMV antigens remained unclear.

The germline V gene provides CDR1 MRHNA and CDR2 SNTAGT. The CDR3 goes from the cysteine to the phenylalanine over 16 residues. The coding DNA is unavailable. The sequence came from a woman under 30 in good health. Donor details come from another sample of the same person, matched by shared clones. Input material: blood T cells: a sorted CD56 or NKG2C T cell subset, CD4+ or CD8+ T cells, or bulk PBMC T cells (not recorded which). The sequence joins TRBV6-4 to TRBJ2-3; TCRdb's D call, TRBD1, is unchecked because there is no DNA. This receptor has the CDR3 CASSEVPGVNTDTQYF.